The 8 T cell receptor beta chains given below trace back to one sample, sequenced in a study of T cell responses to AZD1222 COVID-19 vaccine. Measured with immunoSEQ multiplex PCR; TCRdb has only the in-frame clones, and not every one. The sample gives 200,000 or so clones, 94% of which show up once; approximately 9.6% is in the top ten. The source was peripheral blood, collected on day 0 of AZD1222 vaccination. Receptor source: an adult in good health.

V usage is TRBV29-1 and J usage is TRBJ2-3, with 8 bases identical to TRBD1. Germline V lookup: CDR1 SQVTM, CDR2 ANQGSEA. This CDR3 region has 18 residues. The trim removed 2 bases at V and 6 bases at J, leaving 19 bases unmatched. The CDR3 nucleotides read TGCAGCGTTGAAATTCTCAGTCTCTCCGGACAGGGAAGGGATACGCAGTATTTT. Its protein product is CSVEILSLSGQGRDTQYF.

This sequence joins TRBV5-6 and TRBJ2-7; 11 nucleotides match TRBD2. The CDR3 contains 14 residues. CDR1 and CDR2 from the germline V gene are SGHDT and YYEEEE. V was clipped by 2 bases and J by 6 bases; unmatched bases: 4. The CDR3 region is CASSFLAGGGEQYF. CDR3 sequence (DNA): TGTGCCAGCAGCTTCTTAGCGGGAGGGGGCGAGCAGTACTTC.

This chain links TRBV6-1 with TRBJ1-3; unclear D gene. This CDR3 region has 16 residues. From germline, CDR1 is MNHNS and CDR2 SASEGT. The V and J ends lost 1 base and 3 bases respectively, with 13 bases between them. This CDR3 reads CASSEVGVGSGNTIYF. CDR3 bases: TGTGCCAGCAGTGAAGTCGGGGTTGGGAGTGGAAACACCATATATTTT.

The chain carries TRBV7-9 and TRBJ2-3; D is undetermined. The CDR3 is 12 amino acids. Germline V gene data show CDR1 as SEHNR and CDR2 as FQNEAQ (reference sequence). V lost 4 bases to trimming and J lost 2 bases, with 4 bases between them. In nucleotides, the CDR3 is TGTGCCAGCAGCTGGGACACAGATACGCAGTATTTT. Encoded protein: CASSWDTDTQYF.

The chain recombines TRBV4-2 with TRBJ2-1; 11 bases match TRBD2. The CDR3 runs to 17 residues. The V gene end was trimmed by 4 bases and the J gene end by 0 bases; junction bases not matched to a gene: 5. CDR1 is LGHNA and CDR2 is YNFKEQ in the germline V gene. Here the CDR3 reads CASSPLTSGDSYNEQFF. The CDR3 nucleotides are TGTGCCAGCAGCCCCCTGACTAGCGGGGACTCCTACAATGAGCAGTTCTTC.

The gene calls are TRBV7-9 and TRBJ1-1; D uncertain. This CDR3 region has 12 residues. Trimming removed 5 bases from V and 4 bases from J, with 8 bases in between. Germline V gene lookup returns CDR1 SEHNR and CDR2 FQNEAQ (reference sequence). CDR3 sequence reads: CASSPPATEAFF. CDR3 nucleotide sequence: TGTGCCAGCAGCCCCCCGGCCACTGAAGCTTTCTTT.

The CDR3 is CASSQHRGNEQFF. In nucleotides, the CDR3 is TGTGCCAGCAGCCAACACAGGGGAAATGAGCAGTTCTTC. The rearrangement uses TRBV4-2 and TRBJ2-1; 7 bases match TRBD1. In germline, CDR1 is LGHNA, CDR2 YNFKEQ. This CDR3 region has 13 residues. Germline trimming cut 2 bases from V and 7 bases from J; bases unmatched to any gene: 2.

The chain couples TRBV5-1 to TRBJ1-1; D not certain. The CDR3 sequence is 13 residues long. The germline V and J ends were trimmed by 0 bases and 9 bases, with 12 bases remaining between them. Germline values: CDR1 SGHRS, CDR2 YFSETQ. CDR3 loop: CASSLALDTKAFF. CDR3 coding DNA: TGCGCCAGCAGCTTGGCCCTGGATACAAAAGCTTTCTTT.